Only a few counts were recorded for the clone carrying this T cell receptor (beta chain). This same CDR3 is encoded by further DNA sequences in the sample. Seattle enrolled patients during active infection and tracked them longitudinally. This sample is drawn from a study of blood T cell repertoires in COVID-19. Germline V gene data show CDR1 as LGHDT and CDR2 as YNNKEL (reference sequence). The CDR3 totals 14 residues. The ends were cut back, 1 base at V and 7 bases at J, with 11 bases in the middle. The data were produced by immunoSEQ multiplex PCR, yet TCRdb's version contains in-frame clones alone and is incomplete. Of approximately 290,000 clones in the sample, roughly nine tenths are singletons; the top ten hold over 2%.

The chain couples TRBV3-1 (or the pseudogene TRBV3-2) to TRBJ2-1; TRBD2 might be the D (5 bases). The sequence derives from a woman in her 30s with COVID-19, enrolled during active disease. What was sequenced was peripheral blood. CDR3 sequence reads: CASSQVGGRNEQFF. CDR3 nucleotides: TGTGCCAGCAGCCAAGTGGGCGGGCGGAATGAGCAGTTCTTC.